This entry lists 18 T cell receptor beta chains sequenced from one sample in a study of T-cell reconstitution after alpha-beta-depleted transplantation in children. Preparing the TCRbeta library involved the use of unique molecular identifiers. TCRdb analysed the PCR reads with MiXCR anew, one entry per CDR3 protein. This table has approximately 630,000 distinct CDR3 sequences, around 12% appearing once. The material was PBMCs, obtained before TCRalphabeta/CD19-depleted stem cell transplant. Source of these receptors: a girl aged 2 to 9 with congenital amegakaryocytic thrombocytopenia, due to receive a stem cell transplant.

This clonotype was observed a few times. The genes are TRBV18 and TRBJ2-1; D gene uncertain. The CDR3 has 13 amino acids. The germline V gene encodes CDR1 KGHSH and CDR2 LQKENI. The V end lost 2 bases, the J end lost 5 bases, and 7 bases lay between the germline ends. The CDR3 is CASSPYINNEQFF. CDR3 in DNA: TGTGCCAGCTCACCATACATAAACAATGAGCAGTTCTTC.

A few counts support this clonotype. The V call is TRBV5-1, the J call TRBJ2-3, with D hard to call. In germline, CDR1 is SGHRS, CDR2 YFSETQ. Trimming stripped 5 bases from V and 0 bases from J, with 13 bases between. The CDR3 totals 15 residues. DNA for the CDR3: TGCGCCAGCAGTTTCATCGTCGAAAGCACAGATACGCAGTATTTT. This sequence encodes CASSFIVESTDTQYF.

This clonotype showed up just a few times. This chain links TRBV10-3 with TRBJ2-5; tentative D call: TRBD2 (5 bases). Trimming removed 5 bases at V and 4 bases at J, with 23 bases between. Germline assignment: CDR1 ENHRY and CDR2 SYGVKD. The CDR3 is 17 residues long. The CDR3 spells CAISPFVSGTGRETQYF. The CDR3 bases are TGTGCCATCAGTCCCTTTGTGAGTGGAACGGGAAGAGAGACCCAGTACTTC.

Ten or more counts support this clonotype. The rearrangement uses TRBV19 and TRBJ1-1, with 10 positions matching TRBD1. The CDR3 runs to 16 residues. Germline V gene data show CDR1 as LNHDA and CDR2 as SQIVND (reference sequence). With 5 bases clipped from V and 5 bases from J, the junction kept 11 bases outside the gene matches. The CDR3: CASSPTPGQGRTEAFF. In DNA, the CDR3 is TGTGCCAGTAGTCCTACTCCGGGACAGGGGAGGACTGAAGCTTTCTTT.

This clonotype was detected many times. J is TRBJ2-3 and V is TRBV5-1, with a possible D match to TRBD2 (5 bases). The CDR3 totals 11 residues. CDR1 is SGHRS, CDR2 YFSETQ, per germline. The V end lost 2 bases, the J end lost 11 bases, and 9 bases lay between the germline ends. The CDR3 reads CASSLERKQYF. CDR3 nucleotides: TGCGCCAGCAGCTTAGAGCGGAAGCAGTATTTT.

This clonotype was recorded at least ten times. CDR3 in amino acids: CASSRTSGIYNEQFF. In nucleotides, the CDR3 is TGTGCCAGCAGCCGAACTAGCGGAATTTACAATGAGCAGTTCTTC. This rearrangement joins TRBV3-1 to TRBJ2-1, with 8 bases that match TRBD2. Germline V gives CDR1 LGHDT, CDR2 YNNKEL (reference sequence). The CDR3 sequence is 15 residues long. Trimming removed 4 bases from V and 4 bases from J; junction bases left unmatched: 6.

This clonotype was counted at least ten times. The chain recombines TRBV20-1 with TRBJ2-1; D is unclear. Germline loops: CDR1 DFQATT, CDR2 SNEGSKA (reference sequence). V dropped 4 bases and J dropped 7 bases, with 5 bases sitting between them. The CDR3 is 10 residues long. CDR3 in DNA: TGCAGTGCTATGGATAATGAGCAGTTCTTC. Translating it yields CSAMDNEQFF.

CDR3 sequence reads: CASSFERSSYEQYF. The CDR3 DNA follows: TGTGCCAGCAGTTTCGAGCGCAGCTCCTACGAGCAGTACTTC. The V and J genes are TRBV12-3 or TRBV12-4 and TRBJ2-7; D unresolved. The CDR3 extends over 14 amino acids. The germline V and J ends were trimmed by 3 bases and 0 bases, with 9 bases remaining between them.

This clonotype has a count of ten or more. The rearrangement joins TRBV3-1 to TRBJ2-1; 12 bases map to TRBD2. The CDR3 is made up of 19 amino acids. The germline CDR1 and CDR2 sequences are LGHDT and YNNKEL (reference sequence). Trimming at V came to 0 bases and at J to 5 bases, leaving 11 bases not matched to a gene. The CDR3 nucleotides are TGTGCCAGCAGCCAAGAACTAGCGGGAGGTAGCGAAGAGGACAATGAGCAGTTCTTC. Its protein product is CASSQELAGGSEEDNEQFF.

This clonotype was counted ten times or more. The chain couples TRBV5-1 to TRBJ2-3; 11 nucleotides agree with TRBD2. There are 16 residues in the CDR3. V was clipped by 4 bases and J by 6 bases; unmatched bases: 10. Germline values: CDR1 SGHRS, CDR2 YFSETQ. CDR3 loop: CASSSISGRAQDTQYF. DNA of the CDR3: TGCGCCAGCAGCAGTATTAGCGGGAGGGCCCAGGATACGCAGTATTTT.

The table lists this clonotype with many counts. This chain connects TRBV6-5 to TRBJ1-5, with D tentatively TRBD1 (6 bases). From germline, CDR1 is MNHEY and CDR2 SVGAGI. Trimming shortened V by 0 bases and J by 6 bases, and 12 bases separated the two germline ends. CDR3 length equals 15 residues. The CDR3 loop reads CASSYSGGAFQPQHF. The CDR3 bases are TGTGCCAGCAGTTACTCGGGGGGCGCGTTTCAGCCCCAGCATTTT.

The rearrangement links TRBV7-8 to TRBJ1-4; D may be TRBD1 (5 bases). The CDR3 consists of 11 residues. Between the trimmed V and J ends, which lost 5 bases and 14 bases, there was a span of 12 bases. CDR1 and CDR2 from the germline V gene are SGHVS and FQNEAQ. The CDR3 bases are TGTGCCAGCAGCACCGGGGGGACTCTGTTTTTT. Translated, it gives CASSTGGTLFF.

This clonotype was picked up many times. This chain links TRBV10-3 with TRBJ2-1, with 9 bases lining up with TRBD2. This CDR3 is built from 14 residues. Germline V gene data show CDR1 as ENHRY and CDR2 as SYGVKD. V lost 5 bases, J lost 1 base, and 0 bases stayed unmatched. The DNA of the CDR3 is TGTGCCATCAGTAGCGGGAGGTCCTACAATGAGCAGTTCTTC. This gives the protein CAISSGRSYNEQFF.

This clonotype was detected a few times. V usage is TRBV2 and J usage is TRBJ1-1, with D uncertain. Germline V gene lookup returns CDR1 SNHLY and CDR2 FYNNEI. Trimming stripped 7 bases from V and 0 bases from J, with 9 bases between. The CDR3 runs 13 residues. The CDR3 DNA follows: TGTGCCAGCATCCCGACGCTGAACACTGAAGCTTTCTTT. It translates to CASIPTLNTEAFF.

This clonotype was recorded a few times. This sequence joins TRBV5-1 and TRBJ2-5; D unresolved. Trimming shortened V by 2 bases and J by 5 bases, and 16 bases separated the two germline ends. Germline V gives CDR1 SGHRS, CDR2 YFSETQ. The CDR3 is 15 residues long. The CDR3 is CASSFSQPSPETQYF. CDR3 sequence (DNA): TGCGCCAGCAGCTTCTCCCAGCCAAGTCCGGAGACCCAGTACTTC.

In its sample, this clonotype was seen a few times. The rearrangement links TRBV4-2 to TRBJ2-2, with D perhaps matching TRBD1 (6 bases). V was pared by 0 bases and J by 0 bases, with 11 bases between. Per germline, CDR1 LGHNA and CDR2 YNFKEQ. This CDR3 has 17 residues. The CDR3 here is CASSQDYGQTNTGELFF. The CDR3 coding sequence is TGTGCCAGCAGCCAAGATTACGGACAGACGAACACCGGGGAGCTGTTTTTT.

CDR3 residues: CSARGGTRSREQYF. CDR3 DNA sequence: TGCAGTGCTAGAGGCGGGACTAGAAGTCGCGAGCAGTACTTC. V gene TRBV20-1 combines with J gene TRBJ2-7; 8 bases line up with TRBD2. With 1 base clipped from V and 6 bases from J, the junction kept 8 bases outside the gene matches. Germline V gene sequence: CDR1 DFQATT, CDR2 SNEGSKA (reference sequence). This CDR3 has 14 amino acids.

The J gene is TRBJ2-3, the V gene TRBV30; possibly TRBD2 for D (6 bases). Germline V CDR1 and CDR2: GTSNPN, SVGIG (reference sequence). CDR3 size: 14 residues. Between the trimmed V and J ends, which lost 1 base and 10 bases, there was a span of 18 bases. CDR3 residues: CAWSDGGTKFSQYF. The CDR3 DNA sequence: TGTGCCTGGAGTGACGGGGGTACTAAGTTTTCGCAGTATTTT.